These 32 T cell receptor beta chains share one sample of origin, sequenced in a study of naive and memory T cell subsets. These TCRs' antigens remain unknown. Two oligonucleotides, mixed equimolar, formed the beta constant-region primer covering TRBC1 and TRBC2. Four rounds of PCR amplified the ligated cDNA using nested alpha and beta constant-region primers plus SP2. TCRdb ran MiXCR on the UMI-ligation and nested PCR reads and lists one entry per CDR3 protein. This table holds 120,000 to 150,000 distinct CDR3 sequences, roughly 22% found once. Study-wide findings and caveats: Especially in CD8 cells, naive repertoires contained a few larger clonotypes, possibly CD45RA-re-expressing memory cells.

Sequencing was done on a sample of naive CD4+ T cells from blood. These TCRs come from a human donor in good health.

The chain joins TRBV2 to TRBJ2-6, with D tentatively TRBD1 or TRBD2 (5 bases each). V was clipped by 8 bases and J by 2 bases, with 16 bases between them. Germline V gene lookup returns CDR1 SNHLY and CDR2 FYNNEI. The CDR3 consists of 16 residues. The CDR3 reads CASSGTHLPGANVLTF. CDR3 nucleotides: TGTGCCAGCTCCGGGACGCACCTCCCTGGGGCCAACGTCCTGACTTTC.

CDR3 loop: CSAPLAGNNEQFF. The CDR3 DNA reads as TGCAGCGCACCCTTGGCGGGGAACAATGAGCAGTTCTTC. This chain uses TRBV29-1 with TRBJ2-1; D might be TRBD2 (6 bases). Looked up from germline, CDR1 is SQVTM and CDR2 is ANQGSEA. V shed 7 bases and J shed 5 bases, with 15 bases lying between them. The CDR3 is 13 amino acids.

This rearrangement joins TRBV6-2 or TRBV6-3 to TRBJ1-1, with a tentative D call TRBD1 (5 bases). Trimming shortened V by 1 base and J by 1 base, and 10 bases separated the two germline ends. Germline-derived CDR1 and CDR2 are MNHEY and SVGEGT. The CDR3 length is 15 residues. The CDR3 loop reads CASSYYGAGNTEAFF. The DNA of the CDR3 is TGTGCCAGCAGTTACTACGGGGCGGGGAACACTGAAGCTTTCTTT.

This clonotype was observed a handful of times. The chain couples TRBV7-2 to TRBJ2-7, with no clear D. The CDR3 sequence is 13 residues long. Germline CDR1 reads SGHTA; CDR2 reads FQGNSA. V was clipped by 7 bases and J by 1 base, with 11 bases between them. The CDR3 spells CASNRHPSYEQYF. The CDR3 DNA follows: TGTGCCAGCAACCGGCATCCGTCCTACGAGCAGTACTTC.

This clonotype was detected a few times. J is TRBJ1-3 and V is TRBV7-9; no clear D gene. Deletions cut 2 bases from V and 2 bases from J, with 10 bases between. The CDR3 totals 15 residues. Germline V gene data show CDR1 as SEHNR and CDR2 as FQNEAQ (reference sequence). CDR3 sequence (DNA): TGTGCCAGCAGCTTATTACGGGTTACTGGAAACACCATATATTTT. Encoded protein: CASSLLRVTGNTIYF.

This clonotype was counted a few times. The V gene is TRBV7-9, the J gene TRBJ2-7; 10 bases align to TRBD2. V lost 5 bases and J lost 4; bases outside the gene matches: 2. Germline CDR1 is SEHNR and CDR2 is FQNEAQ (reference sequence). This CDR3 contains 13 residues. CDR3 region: CASSLLAGYEQYF. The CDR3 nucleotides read TGTGCCAGCAGCCTACTAGCGGGGTACGAGCAGTACTTC.

CDR3 DNA sequence: TGCAGTGCCCAGAGGGTAGTACAGGGGAGCACAGATACGCAGTATTTT. This gives the protein CSAQRVVQGSTDTQYF. The chain joins TRBV20-1 to TRBJ2-3, with 7 nucleotides matching TRBD1. CDR1 is DFQATT, CDR2 SNEGSKA, per germline (reference sequence). The CDR3 contains 16 residues. Losses at the gene ends were 6 bases for V and 0 bases for J; bases not matched to a gene: 12.

The DNA of the CDR3 is TGTGCCAGCAGTCCTAGCGGGAGTGGCACCGGGGAGCTGTTTTTT. Its protein product is CASSPSGSGTGELFF. The chain uses TRBV2 and TRBJ2-2, with TRBD2 matching over 10 bases. CDR1 and CDR2 from the germline V gene are SNHLY and FYNNEI. The CDR3 has 15 residues. V gave up 5 bases and J gave up 4 bases; unmatched junction bases: 4.

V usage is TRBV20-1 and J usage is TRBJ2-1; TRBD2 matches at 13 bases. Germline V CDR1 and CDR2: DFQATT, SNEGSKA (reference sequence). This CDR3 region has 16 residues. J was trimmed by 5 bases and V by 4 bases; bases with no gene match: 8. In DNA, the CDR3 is TGCAGTGCTACCGGACTAGCGGGAGTCCCGCACAATGAGCAGTTCTTC. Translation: CSATGLAGVPHNEQFF.

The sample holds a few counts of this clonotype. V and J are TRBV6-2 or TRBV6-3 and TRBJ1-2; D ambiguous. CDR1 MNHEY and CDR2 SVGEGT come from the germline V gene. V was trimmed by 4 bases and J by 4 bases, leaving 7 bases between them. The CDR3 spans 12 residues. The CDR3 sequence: CASSSGVYGYTF. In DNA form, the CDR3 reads TGTGCCAGCAGTTCCGGGGTCTATGGCTACACCTTC.

Here the CDR3 reads CASSLEASLDYNEQFF. CDR3 nucleotide sequence: TGCGCCAGCAGCTTGGAAGCCTCCTTGGACTACAATGAGCAGTTCTTC. J is TRBJ2-1 and V is TRBV5-1; D unclear. The CDR3 is made up of 16 amino acids. V lost 0 bases and J lost 3, with 13 bases in between. CDR1 and CDR2 (germline): SGHRS, YFSETQ. The full variable domain, completed using reference TRBV5-1 and TRBJ2-1, is KAGVTQTPRYLIKTRGQQVTLSCSPISGHRSVSWYQQTPGQGLQFLFEYFSETQRNKGNFPGRFSGRQFSNSRSEMNVSTLELGDSALYLCASSLEASLDYNEQFFGPGTRLTVL.

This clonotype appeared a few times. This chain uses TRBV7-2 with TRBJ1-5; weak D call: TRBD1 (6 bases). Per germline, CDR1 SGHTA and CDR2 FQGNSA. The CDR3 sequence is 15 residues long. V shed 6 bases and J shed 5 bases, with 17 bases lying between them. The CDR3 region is CASSKGGFRDQPQHF. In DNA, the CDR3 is TGTGCCAGCAGTAAAGGGGGTTTCAGGGATCAGCCCCAGCATTTT.

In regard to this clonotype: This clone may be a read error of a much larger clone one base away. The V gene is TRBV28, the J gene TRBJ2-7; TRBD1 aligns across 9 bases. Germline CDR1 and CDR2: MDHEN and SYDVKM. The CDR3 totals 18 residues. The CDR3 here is CASSLSPLRTGDSYEHYF. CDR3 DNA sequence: TGTGCCAGCAGTTTGAGCCCCCTCCGGACAGGGGATTCCTACGAGCACTACTTC.

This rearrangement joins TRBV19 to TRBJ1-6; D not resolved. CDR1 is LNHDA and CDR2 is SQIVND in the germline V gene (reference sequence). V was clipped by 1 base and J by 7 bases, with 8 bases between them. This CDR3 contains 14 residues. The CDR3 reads CASSIGLENSPLHF. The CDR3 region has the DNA TGTGCCAGTAGTATAGGGTTGGAGAATTCACCCCTCCACTTT.

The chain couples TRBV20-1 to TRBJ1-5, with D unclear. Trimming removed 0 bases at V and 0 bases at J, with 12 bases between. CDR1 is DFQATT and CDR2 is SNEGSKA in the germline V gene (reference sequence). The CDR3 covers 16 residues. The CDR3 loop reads CSAREGGVYSNQPQHF. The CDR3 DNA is TGCAGTGCTAGAGAAGGAGGAGTGTATAGCAATCAGCCCCAGCATTTT.

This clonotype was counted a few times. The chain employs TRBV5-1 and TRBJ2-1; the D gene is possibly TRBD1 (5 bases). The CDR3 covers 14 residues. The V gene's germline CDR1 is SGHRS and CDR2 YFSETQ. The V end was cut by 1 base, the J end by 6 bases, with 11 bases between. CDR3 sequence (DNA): TGCGCCAGCAGCTTGCTGACAGTGTCCAATGAGCAGTTCTTC. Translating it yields CASSLLTVSNEQFF. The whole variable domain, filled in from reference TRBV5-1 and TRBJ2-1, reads KAGVTQTPRYLIKTRGQQVTLSCSPISGHRSVSWYQQTPGQGLQFLFEYFSETQRNKGNFPGRFSGRQFSNSRSEMNVSTLELGDSALYLCASSLLTVSNEQFFGPGTRLTVL.

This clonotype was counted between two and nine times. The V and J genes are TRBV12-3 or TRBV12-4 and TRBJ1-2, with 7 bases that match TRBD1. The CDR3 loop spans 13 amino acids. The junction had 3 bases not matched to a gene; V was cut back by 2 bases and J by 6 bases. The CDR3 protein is CASSLTTGNGYTF. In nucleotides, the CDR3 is TGTGCCAGCAGTTTAACGACAGGGAATGGCTACACCTTC.

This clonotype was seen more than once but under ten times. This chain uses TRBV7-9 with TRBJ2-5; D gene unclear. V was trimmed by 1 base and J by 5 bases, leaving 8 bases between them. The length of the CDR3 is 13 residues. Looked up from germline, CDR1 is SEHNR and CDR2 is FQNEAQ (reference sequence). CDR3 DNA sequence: TGTGCCAGCAGCTTAGGGCAGTTTGAGACCCAGTACTTC. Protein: CASSLGQFETQYF.

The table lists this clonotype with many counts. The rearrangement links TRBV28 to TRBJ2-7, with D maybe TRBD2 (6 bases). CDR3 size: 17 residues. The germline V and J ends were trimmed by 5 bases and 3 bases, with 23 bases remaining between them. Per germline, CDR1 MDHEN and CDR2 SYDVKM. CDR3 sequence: CASSKLFRRTIFYEQYF. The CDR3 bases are TGTGCCAGCAGTAAATTATTCAGAAGGACTATATTCTACGAGCAGTACTTC. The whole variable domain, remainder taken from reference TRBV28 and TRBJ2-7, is DVKVTQSSRYLVKRTGEKVFLECVQDMDHENMFWYRQDPGLGLRLIYFSYDVKMKEKGDIPEGYSVSREKKERFSLILESASTNQTSMYLCASSKLFRRTIFYEQYFGPGTRLTVT.

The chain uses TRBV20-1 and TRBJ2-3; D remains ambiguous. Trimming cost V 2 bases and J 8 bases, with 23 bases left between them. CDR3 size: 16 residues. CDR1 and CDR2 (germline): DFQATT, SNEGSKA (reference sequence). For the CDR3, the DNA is TGCAGTGCTAGACCCCGAACCTGGGGTGCCATTAGTACGCAGTATTTT. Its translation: CSARPRTWGAISTQYF.

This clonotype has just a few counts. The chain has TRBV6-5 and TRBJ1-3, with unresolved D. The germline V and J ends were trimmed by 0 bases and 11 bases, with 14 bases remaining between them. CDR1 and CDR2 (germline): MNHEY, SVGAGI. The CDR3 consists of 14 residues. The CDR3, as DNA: TGTGCCAGCAGTTACTCGATCGGGGTTACAGCCATATATTTT. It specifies CASSYSIGVTAIYF.

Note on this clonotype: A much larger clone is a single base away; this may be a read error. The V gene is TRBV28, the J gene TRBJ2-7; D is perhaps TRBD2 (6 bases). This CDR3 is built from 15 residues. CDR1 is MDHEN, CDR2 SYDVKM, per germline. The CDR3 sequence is CASSSRTNPSCEQYF. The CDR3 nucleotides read TGTGCCAGCAGTTCCCGGACTAACCCGTCCTGCGAGCAGTACTTC.

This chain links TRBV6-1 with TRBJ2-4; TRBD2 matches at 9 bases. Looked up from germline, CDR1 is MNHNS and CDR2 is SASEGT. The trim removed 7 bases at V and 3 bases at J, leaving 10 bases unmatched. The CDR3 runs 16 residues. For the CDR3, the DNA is TGTGCCAGCATTGGTAGCGGGAGCGGGGGCAAAAACATTCAGTACTTC. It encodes CASIGSGSGGKNIQYF.

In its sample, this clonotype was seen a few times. The CDR3 loop is CASSQTGPDQPQHF. CDR3 sequence (DNA): TGCGCCAGCAGTCAGACAGGGCCGGATCAGCCCCAGCATTTT. V gene TRBV10-2 combines with J gene TRBJ1-5, with 7 bases lining up with TRBD1. The germline V gene has CDR1 WSHSY and CDR2 SAAADI. Trimming took 5 bases from V and 5 from J; bases not matched to a gene: 6. The CDR3 is 14 amino acids.

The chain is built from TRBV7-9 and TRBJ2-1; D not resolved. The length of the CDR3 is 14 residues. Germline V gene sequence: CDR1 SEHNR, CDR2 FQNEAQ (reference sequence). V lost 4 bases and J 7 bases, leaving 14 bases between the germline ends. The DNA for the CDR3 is TGTGCCAGCAGCTCCGCGGTGGTTCGGAATGAGCAGTTCTTC. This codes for CASSSAVVRNEQFF.

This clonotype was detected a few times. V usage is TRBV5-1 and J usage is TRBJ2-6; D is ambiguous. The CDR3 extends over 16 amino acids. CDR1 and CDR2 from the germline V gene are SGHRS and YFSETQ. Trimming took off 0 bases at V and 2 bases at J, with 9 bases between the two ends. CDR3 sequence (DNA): TGCGCCAGCAGCTTGGGGCATGAGGCTGGGGCCAACGTCCTGACTTTC. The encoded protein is CASSLGHEAGANVLTF.

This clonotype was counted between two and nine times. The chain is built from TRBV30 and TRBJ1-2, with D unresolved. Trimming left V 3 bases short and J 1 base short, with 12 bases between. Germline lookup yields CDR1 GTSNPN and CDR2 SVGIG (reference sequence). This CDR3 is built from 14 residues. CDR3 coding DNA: TGTGCCTGGAGAGCCGGTTTTGGTAACTATGGCTACACCTTC. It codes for CAWRAGFGNYGYTF. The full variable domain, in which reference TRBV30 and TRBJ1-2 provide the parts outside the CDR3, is SQTIHQWPATLVQPVGSPLSLECTVEGTSNPNLYWYRQAAGRGLQLLFYSVGIGQISSEVPQNLSASRPQDRQFILSSKKLLLSDSGFYLCAWRAGFGNYGYTFGSGTRLTVV.

CDR3 sequence reads: CASSLGGLRATNEKLFF. CDR3 sequence (DNA): TGTGCCAGCAGTCTTGGGGGGTTGCGGGCAACTAATGAAAAACTGTTTTTT. V is TRBV28 and J is TRBJ1-4; maybe TRBD1 (5 bases). This CDR3 has 17 residues. Germline lookup yields CDR1 MDHEN and CDR2 SYDVKM. Trimming took off 5 bases at V and 0 bases at J, with 16 bases between the two ends. Drawing the rest from reference TRBV28 and TRBJ1-4, the complete variable domain is DVKVTQSSRYLVKRTGEKVFLECVQDMDHENMFWYRQDPGLGLRLIYFSYDVKMKEKGDIPEGYSVSREKKERFSLILESASTNQTSMYLCASSLGGLRATNEKLFFGSGTQLSVL.

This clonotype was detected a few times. The CDR3 region is CASSRFTPGGSAYNEQFF. CDR3 coding DNA: TGTGCCAGTAGCCGATTCACCCCCGGGGGGTCTGCCTACAATGAGCAGTTCTTC. J is TRBJ2-1 and V is TRBV19; 7 bases agree with TRBD2. With 6 bases clipped from V and 2 bases from J, the junction kept 16 bases outside the gene matches. The CDR3 sequence is 18 residues long. The germline gives CDR1 LNHDA, CDR2 SQIVND (reference sequence).

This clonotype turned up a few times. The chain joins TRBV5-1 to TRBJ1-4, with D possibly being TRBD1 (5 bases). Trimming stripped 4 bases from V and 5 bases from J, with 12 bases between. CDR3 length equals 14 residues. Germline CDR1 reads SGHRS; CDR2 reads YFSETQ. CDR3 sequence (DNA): TGCGCCAGCAGCGAGCGACAGAGCAATGAAAAACTGTTTTTT. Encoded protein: CASSERQSNEKLFF.

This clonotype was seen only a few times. The CDR3 loop reads CASSVPVGLQETQYF. CDR3 in DNA: TGTGCCAGTAGTGTCCCAGTGGGACTTCAAGAGACCCAGTACTTC. The chain recombines TRBV19 with TRBJ2-5; D is possibly TRBD2 (6 bases). The V end lost 5 bases, the J end lost 2 bases, and 15 bases lay between the germline ends. Germline-derived CDR1 and CDR2 are LNHDA and SQIVND (reference sequence). This CDR3 has 15 residues.

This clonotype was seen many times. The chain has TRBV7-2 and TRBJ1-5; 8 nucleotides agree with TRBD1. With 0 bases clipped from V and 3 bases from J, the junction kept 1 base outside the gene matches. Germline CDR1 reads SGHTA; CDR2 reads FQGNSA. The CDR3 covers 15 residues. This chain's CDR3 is CASSLAGQVNQPQHF. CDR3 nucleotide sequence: TGTGCCAGCAGCTTAGCGGGACAGGTCAATCAGCCCCAGCATTTT.